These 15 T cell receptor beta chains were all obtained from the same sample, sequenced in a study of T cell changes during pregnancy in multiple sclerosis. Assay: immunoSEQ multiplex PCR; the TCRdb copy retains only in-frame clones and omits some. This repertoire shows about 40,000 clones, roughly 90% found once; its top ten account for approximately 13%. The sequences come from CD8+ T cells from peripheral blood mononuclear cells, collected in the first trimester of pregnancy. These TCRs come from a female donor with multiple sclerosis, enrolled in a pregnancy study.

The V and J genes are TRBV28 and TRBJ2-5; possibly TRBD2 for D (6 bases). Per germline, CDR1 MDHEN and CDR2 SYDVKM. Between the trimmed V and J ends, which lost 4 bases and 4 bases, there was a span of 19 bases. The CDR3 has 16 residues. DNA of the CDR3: TGTGCCAGCAGTTCCCCCTACTTGGAGGGCCCAGAGACCCAGTACTTC. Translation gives CASSSPYLEGPETQYF. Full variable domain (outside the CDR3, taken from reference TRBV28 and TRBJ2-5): DVKVTQSSRYLVKRTGEKVFLECVQDMDHENMFWYRQDPGLGLRLIYFSYDVKMKEKGDIPEGYSVSREKKERFSLILESASTNQTSMYLCASSSPYLEGPETQYFGPGTRLLVL.

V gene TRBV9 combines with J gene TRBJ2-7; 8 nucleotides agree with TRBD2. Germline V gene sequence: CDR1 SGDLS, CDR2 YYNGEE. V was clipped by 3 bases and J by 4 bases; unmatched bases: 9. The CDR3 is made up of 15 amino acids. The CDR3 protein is CASSAGTSVTYEQYF. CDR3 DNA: TGTGCCAGCAGCGCCGGGACTAGTGTAACTTACGAGCAGTACTTC.

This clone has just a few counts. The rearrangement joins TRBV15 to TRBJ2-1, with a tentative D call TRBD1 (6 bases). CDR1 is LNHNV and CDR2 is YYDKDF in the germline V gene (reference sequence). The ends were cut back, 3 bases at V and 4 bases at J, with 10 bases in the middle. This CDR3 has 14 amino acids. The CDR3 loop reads CATSSGQQYNEQFF. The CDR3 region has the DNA TGTGCCACCAGCAGCGGACAGCAGTACAATGAGCAGTTCTTC.

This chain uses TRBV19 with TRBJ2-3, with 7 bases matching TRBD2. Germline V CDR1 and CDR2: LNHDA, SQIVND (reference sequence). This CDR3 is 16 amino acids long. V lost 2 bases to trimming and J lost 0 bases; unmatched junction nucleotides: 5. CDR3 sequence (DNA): TGTGCCAGTAGTATATGGGCTAGCGGTAGCACAGATACGCAGTATTTT. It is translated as CASSIWASGSTDTQYF.

The CDR3 loop reads CASSLPDGSTDTQYF. The CDR3 DNA reads TGTGCCAGCAGCTTACCCGATGGCAGTACAGATACGCAGTATTTT. This chain links TRBV7-3 with TRBJ2-3; D remains unclear. Germline V lookup: CDR1 SGHTA, CDR2 FQGTGA. The V gene lost 2 bases and the J gene lost 3 bases, with 12 bases spanning the gap. CDR3 size: 15 residues.

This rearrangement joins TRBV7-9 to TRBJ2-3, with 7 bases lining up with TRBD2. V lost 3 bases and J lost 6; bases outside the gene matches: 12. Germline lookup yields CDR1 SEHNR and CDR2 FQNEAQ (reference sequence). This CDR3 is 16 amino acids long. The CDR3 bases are TGTGCCAGCAGCTTCCTGGGCCTAGCGGCACCTGATACGCAGTATTTT. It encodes CASSFLGLAAPDTQYF.

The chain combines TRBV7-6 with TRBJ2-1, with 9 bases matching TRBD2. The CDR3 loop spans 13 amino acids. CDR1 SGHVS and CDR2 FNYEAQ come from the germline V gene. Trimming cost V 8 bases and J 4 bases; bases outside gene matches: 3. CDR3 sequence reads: CASGRGGYNEQFF. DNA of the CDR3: TGTGCCAGCGGGCGGGGGGGTTACAATGAGCAGTTCTTC.

CDR3 sequence reads: CATSRDTGSVYGYTF. Written as DNA, the CDR3 is TGTGCCACCAGCAGAGATACTGGGAGTGTTTATGGCTACACCTTC. The chain is built from TRBV15 and TRBJ1-2; the D is unclear. The CDR3 contains 15 residues. Trimming removed 0 bases from V and 5 bases from J, with 13 bases in between. The V gene's germline CDR1 is LNHNV and CDR2 YYDKDF (reference sequence).

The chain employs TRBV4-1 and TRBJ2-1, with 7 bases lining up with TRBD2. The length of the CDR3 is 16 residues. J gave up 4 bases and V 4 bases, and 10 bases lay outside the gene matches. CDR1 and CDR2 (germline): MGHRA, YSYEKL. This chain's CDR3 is CASSPGGVRQYNEQFF. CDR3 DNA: TGCGCCAGCAGCCCGGGGGGAGTAAGACAGTACAATGAGCAGTTCTTC.

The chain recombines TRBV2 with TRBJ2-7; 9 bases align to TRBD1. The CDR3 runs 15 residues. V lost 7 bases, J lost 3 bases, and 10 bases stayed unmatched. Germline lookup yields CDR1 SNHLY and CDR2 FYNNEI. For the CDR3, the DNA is TGTGCCAGCACCACTACTGGGGGACAGGGCTACGAGCAGTACTTC. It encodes CASTTTGGQGYEQYF.

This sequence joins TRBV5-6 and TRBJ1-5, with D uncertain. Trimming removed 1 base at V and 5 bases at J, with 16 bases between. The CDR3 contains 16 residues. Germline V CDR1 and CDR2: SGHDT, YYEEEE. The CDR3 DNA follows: TGTGCCAGCAGCTTGTTCTTCGGGGTTGGGGATCAGCCCCAGCATTTT. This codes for CASSLFFGVGDQPQHF.

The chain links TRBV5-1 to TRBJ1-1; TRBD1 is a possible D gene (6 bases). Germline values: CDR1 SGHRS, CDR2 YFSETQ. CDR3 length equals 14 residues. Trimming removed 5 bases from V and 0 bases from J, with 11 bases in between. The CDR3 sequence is CASSSDRLNTEAFF. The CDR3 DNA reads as TGCGCCAGCAGTTCCGACAGGCTGAACACTGAAGCTTTCTTT.

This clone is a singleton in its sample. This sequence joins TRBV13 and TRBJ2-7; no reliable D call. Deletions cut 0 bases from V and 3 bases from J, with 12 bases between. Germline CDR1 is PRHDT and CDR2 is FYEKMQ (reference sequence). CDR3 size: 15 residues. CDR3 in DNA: TGTGCCAGCAGCTTAGGCCCGGGTTCAGTCTACGAGCAGTACTTC. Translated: CASSLGPGSVYEQYF.

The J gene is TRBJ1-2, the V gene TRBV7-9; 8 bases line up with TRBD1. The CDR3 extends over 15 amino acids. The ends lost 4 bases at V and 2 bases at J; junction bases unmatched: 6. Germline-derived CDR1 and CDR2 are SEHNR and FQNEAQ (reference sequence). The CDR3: CASSSGTGINYGYTF. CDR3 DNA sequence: TGTGCCAGCAGCTCTGGGACAGGAATAAACTATGGCTACACCTTC.

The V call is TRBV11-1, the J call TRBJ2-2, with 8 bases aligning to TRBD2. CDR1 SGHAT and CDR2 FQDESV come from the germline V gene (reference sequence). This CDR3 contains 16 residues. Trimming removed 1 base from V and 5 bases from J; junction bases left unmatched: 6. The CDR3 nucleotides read TGTGCCAGCAGCTTAGGGCGGGGGGCCGGGACCGGGGAGCTGTTTTTT. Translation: CASSLGRGAGTGELFF.